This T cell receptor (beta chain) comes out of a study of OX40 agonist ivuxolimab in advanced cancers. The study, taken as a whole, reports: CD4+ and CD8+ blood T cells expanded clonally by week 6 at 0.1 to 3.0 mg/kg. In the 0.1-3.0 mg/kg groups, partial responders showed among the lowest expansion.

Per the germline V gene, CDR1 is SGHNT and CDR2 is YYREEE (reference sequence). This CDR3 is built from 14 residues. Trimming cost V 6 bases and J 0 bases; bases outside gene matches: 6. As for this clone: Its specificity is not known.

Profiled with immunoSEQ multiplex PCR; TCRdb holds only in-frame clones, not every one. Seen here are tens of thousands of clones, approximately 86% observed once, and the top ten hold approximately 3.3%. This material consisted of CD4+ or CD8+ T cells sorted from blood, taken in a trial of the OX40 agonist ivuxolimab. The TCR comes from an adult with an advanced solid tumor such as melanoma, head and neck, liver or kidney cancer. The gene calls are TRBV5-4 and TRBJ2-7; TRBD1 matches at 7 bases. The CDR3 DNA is TGTGCCAGCACCCTCGCAGGGGGCTCCTACGAGCAGTACTTC. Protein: CASTLAGGSYEQYF.